A selection of T cell receptor beta chains follows, all from one sample in a study of CD8 T cells in ankylosing spondylitis. Via MiXCR, TCRdb re-called the 5' RACE reads, giving one row per CDR3 protein. The sample records fewer than 400,000 distinct CDR3 sequences, approximately 20% being singletons. Material for sequencing was blood, either unsorted or a sorted T cell fraction (not recorded which). The receptors derive from a male donor with ankylosing spondylitis. The CDR3 runs from the conserved cysteine through the conserved F or W. Each record gives: V gene, CDR3 length, clone size, D gene, J gene, CDR3 DNA, CDR3 protein. The D gene is left open where the match is weak. Clone size, where shown, is once, few, many, or a class for clones that have expanded.

V gene: TRBV12-3/TRBV12-4
CDR3 length: 14
clone size: NA
D gene: TRBD2
J gene: TRBJ2-3
CDR3 DNA: TGTGCCAGCAGTCGGACTAGCGGGACCAGTGGGCAGTATTTT
CDR3 protein: CASSRTSGTSGQYF

V gene: TRBV12-3/TRBV12-4
CDR3 length: 16
clone size: few
D gene: NA
J gene: TRBJ2-2
CDR3 DNA: TGTGCCAGCAGTTTACTGAGGGGGAGGGACACCGGGGAGCTGTTTTTT
CDR3 protein: CASSLLRGRDTGELFF

V gene: TRBV4-1
CDR3 length: 14
clone size: few
D gene: TRBD2
J gene: TRBJ2-7
CDR3 DNA: TGCGCCAGCAGCCAACTGACTAGCACCTACGAGCAGTACTTC
CDR3 protein: CASSQLTSTYEQYF

V gene: TRBV30
CDR3 length: 13
clone size: few
D gene: NA
J gene: TRBJ2-5
CDR3 DNA: TGTGCCTGGAGCTTGGACAGAGGAGAGACCCAGTACTTC
CDR3 protein: CAWSLDRGETQYF

V gene: TRBV3-1
CDR3 length: 13
clone size: NA
D gene: NA
J gene: TRBJ2-7
CDR3 DNA: TGTGCCAGCAGCCACCGGGGCAGCAACGAGCAGTACTTC
CDR3 protein: CASSHRGSNEQYF

V gene: TRBV25-1
CDR3 length: 15
clone size: few
D gene: NA
J gene: TRBJ2-3
CDR3 DNA: TGTGCCAGCAGTCCCCCCGGGCGAGGGACAGATACGCAGTATTTT
CDR3 protein: CASSPPGRGTDTQYF

V gene: TRBV7-8
CDR3 length: 16
clone size: few
D gene: TRBD2
J gene: TRBJ2-7
CDR3 DNA: TGTGCCAGCAGCTTAATGGCTAGCGGGATAACCTACGAGCAGTACTTC
CDR3 protein: CASSLMASGITYEQYF

V gene: TRBV20-1
CDR3 length: 16
clone size: few
D gene: NA
J gene: TRBJ2-3
CDR3 DNA: TGCAGTGTCGACTCCCCGGGAGCGGAGTCCACAGATACGCAGTATTTT
CDR3 protein: CSVDSPGAESTDTQYF

V gene: TRBV28
CDR3 length: 12
clone size: NA
D gene: NA
J gene: TRBJ2-7
CDR3 DNA: TGTGCCAGCAGTTTATTAGAATACGAGCAGTACTTC
CDR3 protein: CASSLLEYEQYF

V gene: TRBV7-8
CDR3 length: 14
clone size: NA
D gene: TRBD2
J gene: TRBJ2-7
CDR3 DNA: TGTGCCAGCAGCCCTAAGGCGCGGGAGGGCGAGCAGTACTTC
CDR3 protein: CASSPKAREGEQYF

V gene: TRBV12-3/TRBV12-4
CDR3 length: 14
clone size: few
D gene: NA
J gene: TRBJ2-7
CDR3 DNA: TGTGCCAGCAGACCAGCCGGGACCACCTACGAGCAGTACTTC
CDR3 protein: CASRPAGTTYEQYF

V gene: TRBV6-2/TRBV6-3
CDR3 length: 15
clone size: NA
D gene: NA
J gene: TRBJ2-1
CDR3 DNA: TGTGCCAGCAGTTCCCCGGGATCGGGAGACAATGAGCAGTTCTTC
CDR3 protein: CASSSPGSGDNEQFF

V gene: TRBV12-3/TRBV12-4
CDR3 length: 15
clone size: NA
D gene: NA
J gene: TRBJ2-2
CDR3 DNA: TGTGCCAGCACCTCCCGGGCCGCGAACACCGGGGAGCTGTTTTTT
CDR3 protein: CASTSRAANTGELFF

V gene: TRBV29-1
CDR3 length: 13
clone size: NA
D gene: NA
J gene: TRBJ1-1
CDR3 DNA: TGCAGCGTAGAAGTCGGGGGTGACACTGAAGCTTTCTTT
CDR3 protein: CSVEVGGDTEAFF

V gene: TRBV5-1
CDR3 length: 15
clone size: few
D gene: NA
J gene: TRBJ2-2
CDR3 DNA: TGCGCCAGCAGCTTGTCCGGCGCAACGGTCGGGGAGCTGTTTTTT
CDR3 protein: CASSLSGATVGELFF

V gene: TRBV4-1
CDR3 length: 18
clone size: NA
D gene: TRBD1
J gene: TRBJ2-7
CDR3 DNA: TGCGCCAGCAGCCAACGGGGACAGGCTTACGGCCCCACCTACGAGCAGTACTTC
CDR3 protein: CASSQRGQAYGPTYEQYF

V gene: TRBV20-1
CDR3 length: 12
clone size: NA
D gene: NA
J gene: TRBJ2-5
CDR3 DNA: TGCAGTGCTAGTAGGGGGAGAGAGACCCAGTACTTC
CDR3 protein: CSASRGRETQYF

V gene: TRBV20-1
CDR3 length: 17
clone size: few
D gene: TRBD2
J gene: TRBJ2-1
CDR3 DNA: TGCAGTGCTAGGCCCCTCCGACTAGCGGGAGGGTACAATGAGCAGTTCTTC
CDR3 protein: CSARPLRLAGGYNEQFF

V gene: TRBV19
CDR3 length: 15
clone size: few
D gene: TRBD2
J gene: TRBJ2-1
CDR3 DNA: TGTGCCAGTAGTTGGACTAGCGGGGGGCGGGATGAGCAGTTCTTC
CDR3 protein: CASSWTSGGRDEQFF

V gene: TRBV30
CDR3 length: 13
clone size: many
D gene: NA
J gene: TRBJ1-1
CDR3 DNA: TGTGCCTGGAGTCCGATGGGCGGCACTGAAGCTTTCTTT
CDR3 protein: CAWSPMGGTEAFF

V gene: TRBV29-1
CDR3 length: 14
clone size: many
D gene: NA
J gene: TRBJ2-3
CDR3 DNA: TGCAGCACCGCCTACGGGAGCAACGAGGATACGCAGTATTTT
CDR3 protein: CSTAYGSNEDTQYF

V gene: TRBV7-6
CDR3 length: 15
clone size: few
D gene: TRBD2
J gene: TRBJ2-5
CDR3 DNA: TGTGCCAGCAGCTTAATAGCGGGAGTTGGGGAGACCCAGTACTTC
CDR3 protein: CASSLIAGVGETQYF

V gene: TRBV29-1
CDR3 length: 13
clone size: few
D gene: NA
J gene: TRBJ1-4
CDR3 DNA: TGCAGCGTTGAAGGGGAGCCGAGGGAAAAACTGTTTTTT
CDR3 protein: CSVEGEPREKLFF

V gene: TRBV20-1
CDR3 length: 17
clone size: NA
D gene: NA
J gene: TRBJ2-2
CDR3 DNA: TGCAGTGTAGCCCGAGGGGTGGGGGGGGCAAACACCGGGGAGCTGTTTTTT
CDR3 protein: CSVARGVGGANTGELFF

V gene: TRBV6-1
CDR3 length: 18
clone size: few
D gene: TRBD1
J gene: TRBJ2-1
CDR3 DNA: TGTGCCAGCAGTGACAATAGGGGGACAGGGAGGTCCTACAATGAGCAGTTCTTC
CDR3 protein: CASSDNRGTGRSYNEQFF

V gene: TRBV20-1
CDR3 length: 14
clone size: NA
D gene: TRBD1
J gene: TRBJ1-5
CDR3 DNA: TGCAGTGCTAGAGATCCCCAGGGGGCTCAGCCCCAGCATTTT
CDR3 protein: CSARDPQGAQPQHF

V gene: TRBV29-1
CDR3 length: 14
clone size: NA
D gene: TRBD2
J gene: TRBJ2-3
CDR3 DNA: TGCAGCGTTGCCCCTAGCGGGAGTTCAGATACGCAGTATTTT
CDR3 protein: CSVAPSGSSDTQYF

V gene: TRBV7-9
CDR3 length: 14
clone size: NA
D gene: TRBD1
J gene: TRBJ2-3
CDR3 DNA: TGTGCCAGCAGCTTAGGCGGGACAGGGAGTTCGCAGTATTTT
CDR3 protein: CASSLGGTGSSQYF

V gene: TRBV5-6
CDR3 length: 16
clone size: NA
D gene: NA
J gene: TRBJ1-5
CDR3 DNA: TGTGCCAGCAGCTCCAGCCGGGCTTATAGCAATCAGCCCCAGCATTTT
CDR3 protein: CASSSSRAYSNQPQHF

V gene: TRBV6-6
CDR3 length: 12
clone size: NA
D gene: NA
J gene: TRBJ2-7
CDR3 DNA: TGTGCCAGCTCCACGCTGGGGTACGAGCAGTACTTC
CDR3 protein: CASSTLGYEQYF

V gene: TRBV3-1
CDR3 length: 13
clone size: NA
D gene: NA
J gene: TRBJ1-1
CDR3 DNA: TGTGCCAGCAGCCAACGGCAGCGATCTGAAGCTTTCTTT
CDR3 protein: CASSQRQRSEAFF

V gene: TRBV2
CDR3 length: 14
clone size: NA
D gene: NA
J gene: TRBJ1-5
CDR3 DNA: TGTGCCAGCAGTCGGAGTCGGAGCAATCAGCCCCAGCATTTT
CDR3 protein: CASSRSRSNQPQHF

V gene: TRBV5-1
CDR3 length: 15
clone size: NA
D gene: TRBD2
J gene: TRBJ2-7
CDR3 DNA: TGCGCCAGCAGCCCCCCAGTGGCGGGAGAACCCGAGCAGTACTTC
CDR3 protein: CASSPPVAGEPEQYF

V gene: TRBV30
CDR3 length: 12
clone size: few
D gene: NA
J gene: TRBJ2-2
CDR3 DNA: TGTGCCTGGAGCTCGGGAACCGGGGAGCTGTTTTTT
CDR3 protein: CAWSSGTGELFF

V gene: TRBV20-1
CDR3 length: 14
clone size: NA
D gene: TRBD2
J gene: TRBJ2-3
CDR3 DNA: TGCAGTGCTGCGGGACTAGCGGGCCCAGATACGCAGTATTTT
CDR3 protein: CSAAGLAGPDTQYF

V gene: TRBV9
CDR3 length: 16
clone size: NA
D gene: TRBD2
J gene: TRBJ2-1
CDR3 DNA: TGTGCCAGCAGCGTAGGGGGGGGAGGAACCTACAATGAGCAGTTCTTC
CDR3 protein: CASSVGGGGTYNEQFF

V gene: TRBV2
CDR3 length: 15
clone size: few
D gene: TRBD1
J gene: TRBJ2-3
CDR3 DNA: TGTGCCAGCAGTGACACTACAGGGGGCACAGATACGCAGTATTTT
CDR3 protein: CASSDTTGGTDTQYF

V gene: TRBV5-1
CDR3 length: 15
clone size: NA
D gene: NA
J gene: TRBJ2-3
CDR3 DNA: TGCGCCAGCAGCTTGGCCGGGTTTGGTGAAGATACGCAGTATTTT
CDR3 protein: CASSLAGFGEDTQYF

V gene: TRBV7-2
CDR3 length: 16
clone size: NA
D gene: TRBD2
J gene: TRBJ2-7
CDR3 DNA: TGTGCCAGCAGCTTAGACGGGACTAGCGGGAGTTACGAGCAGTACTTC
CDR3 protein: CASSLDGTSGSYEQYF

V gene: TRBV29-1
CDR3 length: 13
clone size: few
D gene: TRBD2
J gene: TRBJ2-1
CDR3 DNA: TGCAGCGCCGGGACTAGCGGAGACAATGAGCAGTTCTTC
CDR3 protein: CSAGTSGDNEQFF

V gene: TRBV20-1
CDR3 length: 16
clone size: NA
D gene: NA
J gene: TRBJ2-7
CDR3 DNA: TGCAGTGCTAGAGGTCGACGGGGAGGCACCTACTACGAGCAGTACTTC
CDR3 protein: CSARGRRGGTYYEQYF

V gene: TRBV2
CDR3 length: 11
clone size: many
D gene: NA
J gene: TRBJ2-7
CDR3 DNA: TGTGCCAGCAGGGTAGCGAGCGAGCAGTACTTC
CDR3 protein: CASRVASEQYF